The 28 T cell receptor beta chains reported below all come from one sample, sequenced in a study of regulatory T cells in long-lasting Graves disease. Researchers made TCR beta libraries by using iRepertoire HTBI primers and running Arm-PCR on CDR3 regions. TCRdb ran MiXCR on the multiplex PCR reads and lists one entry per CDR3 protein. The sample has under 400,000 distinct CDR3 sequences; 16% are singletons. Specified time point: newly diagnosed GD, antithyroid drugs for less than 3 months. RNA from PBMCs was the source of the TCR library. The sample was also reused in another study, on T cells in Graves' hyperthyroidism and ophthalmopathy.

The sequencing used peripheral blood mononuclear cells (PBMCs), collected at new diagnosis, from a patient treated with antithyroid drugs. All receptors come from a man aged 40-49 years with Graves disease.

This chain links TRBV5-4 with TRBJ2-3, with D maybe TRBD1 (6 bases). CDR3 size: 15 residues. V gave up 0 bases and J gave up 2 bases, with 10 bases separating them. Per the germline V gene, CDR1 is SGHNT and CDR2 is YYREEE (reference sequence). CDR3: CASSLGGPDTDTQYF. DNA of the CDR3: TGTGCCAGCAGCTTGGGGGGGCCTGACACAGATACGCAGTATTTT.

This clonotype has more than one count but fewer than ten. The rearrangement joins TRBV15 to TRBJ1-5, with no clear D. The CDR3 is made up of 16 amino acids. The germline gives CDR1 LNHNV, CDR2 YYDKDF (reference sequence). With 2 bases removed from V and 4 bases from J, the gap between germline ends came to 15 bases. This CDR3 reads CATSRPDFGENQPQHF. The DNA of the CDR3 is TGTGCCACCAGCAGACCCGACTTTGGGGAAAATCAGCCCCAGCATTTT.

This clonotype showed up just a few times. The rearrangement links TRBV28 to TRBJ2-3; D uncertain. The germline CDR1 and CDR2 sequences are MDHEN and SYDVKM. Trimming cost V 7 bases and J 6 bases, with 8 bases left between them. The CDR3 runs to 11 residues. The CDR3, as DNA: TGTGCCAGCACCCTGCGGGATACGCAGTATTTT. Its protein product is CASTLRDTQYF.

A note on this clonotype: This may arise from a read error, as a much more abundant clone is one base away. In DNA, the CDR3 is TGTGCCAGCAGCTTGAGCCGGATTGGGACCCAGTACTTC. It yields the protein CASSLSRIGTQYF. The gene calls are TRBV11-2 and TRBJ2-1; D remains unclear. The end of the DNA is better explained by TRBJ2-5, so the J call may be wrong. The CDR3 totals 13 residues. From germline, CDR1 is SGHAT and CDR2 FQNNGV.

There are many counts of this clonotype. CDR3 in amino acids: CASSLRTAGTDTQYF. As DNA, the CDR3 is TGTGCCAGCAGCCTGAGAACAGCGGGCACAGATACGCAGTATTTT. The gene calls are TRBV6-1 and TRBJ2-3; a weak D match, TRBD2 (5 bases). The CDR3 runs 15 residues. The V end was cut by 6 bases, the J end by 1 base, with 14 bases between. Germline V lookup: CDR1 MNHNS, CDR2 SASEGT.

V and J are TRBV29-1 and TRBJ1-1, with 10 bases lining up with TRBD1. The V gene end was trimmed by 7 bases and the J gene end by 9 bases; junction bases not matched to a gene: 5. The CDR3 contains 11 residues. Per germline, CDR1 SQVTM and CDR2 ANQGSEA. CDR3 bases: TGCAGCGGACAGGGGGCGCGTAAAGCTTTCTTT. Amino acid sequence: CSGQGARKAFF.

This clonotype has only a few counts. This chain links TRBV25-1 with TRBJ1-3; TRBD1 agrees at 10 bases. The germline CDR1 and CDR2 sequences are MGHDK and SYGVNS. J was trimmed by 8 bases and V by 2 bases; bases with no gene match: 6. This CDR3 is built from 15 residues. CDR3 sequence (DNA): TGTGCCAGCAGTGAACCCCGACAGGGGGCGGACACCATATATTTT. This translates into CASSEPRQGADTIYF.

J is TRBJ2-1 and V is TRBV7-9, with TRBD2 as a possible D gene (6 bases). The CDR3 length is 14 residues. The ends were cut back, 5 bases at V and 7 bases at J, with 15 bases in the middle. The germline V gene encodes CDR1 SEHNR and CDR2 FQNEAQ (reference sequence). Written as DNA, the CDR3 is TGTGCCAGCAGCCTAGGGTCGGGGGTGAATGAGCAGTTCTTC. It encodes CASSLGSGVNEQFF.

The chain links TRBV2 to TRBJ2-7; possibly TRBD1 or TRBD2 for D (5 bases each). The V end was cut by 6 bases, the J end by 5 bases, with 11 bases between. The CDR3 is 12 residues long. Germline V gene sequence: CDR1 SNHLY, CDR2 FYNNEI. The CDR3 loop reads CASRGVGDEQYF. In DNA, the CDR3 is TGTGCCAGCAGGGGGGTAGGGGACGAGCAGTACTTC.

Comments on this clonotype: A read error may explain this, as a much larger clone is one base away. This chain links TRBV7-9 with TRBJ2-7, with D unclear. Germline V gene data show CDR1 as SEHNR and CDR2 as FQNEAQ (reference sequence). CDR3 length: 12 amino acids. Between the trimmed V and J ends, which lost 3 bases and 6 bases, there was a span of 9 bases. CDR3 protein: CASSFSLCEQYF. In nucleotides, the CDR3 is TGTGCCAGCAGCTTTTCACTGTGCGAGCAGTACTTC.

On this clonotype: A read error may be the cause here, since a much bigger clone is one base away. The chain is built from TRBV11-3 and TRBJ2-1; D call uncertain. The J call may not be correct, given that the DNA end is closer to TRBJ2-3. This CDR3 is built from 14 residues. Germline CDR1 is SGHNT and CDR2 is YENEEA. CDR3: CASSSRWITDAQYF. Written as DNA, the CDR3 is TGTGCCAGCAGCTCCCGATGGATCACAGATGCGCAGTATTTT.

The gene calls are TRBV2 and TRBJ1-2, with D perhaps TRBD1 (5 bases). The CDR3 is 17 residues long. Trimming removed 6 bases at V and 1 base at J, with 21 bases between. CDR1 SNHLY and CDR2 FYNNEI come from the germline V gene. The CDR3 sequence is CASSQAGAGTINYGYTF. DNA for the CDR3: TGTGCCAGCAGCCAAGCGGGCGCAGGGACGATTAACTATGGCTACACCTTC.

This clonotype was recorded at least ten times. An end of the junction does not agree with germline; a read error may underlie this. The V and J genes are TRBV20-1 and TRBJ2-5; D is undetermined. From germline, CDR1 is DFQATT and CDR2 SNEGSKA (reference sequence). This CDR3 has 11 residues. The CDR3 DNA reads TGCAGTGCACAGTGGCAAAAGACCCAGTATTTC. This gives the protein CSAQWQKTQYF.

This clonotype occurred many times. The CDR3 loop reads CASSQFRGSNEQFF. The CDR3 DNA reads as TGTGCCAGCAGCCAATTTAGGGGGAGCAATGAGCAGTTCTTC. The rearrangement uses TRBV7-9 and TRBJ2-1; D possibly corresponds to TRBD1 (6 bases). V lost 5 bases and J lost 6, with 14 bases in between. Germline V gene lookup returns CDR1 SEHNR and CDR2 FQNEAQ (reference sequence). The CDR3 extends over 14 amino acids.

This clonotype was counted ten times or more. The V call is TRBV12-3 or TRBV12-4, the J call TRBJ1-5; TRBD1 aligns across 9 bases. The CDR3 runs to 14 residues. The V segment lost 7 bases and the J segment 4 bases; nucleotides outside the gene matches: 5. The CDR3 region is CASTRTGANQPQHF. DNA for the CDR3: TGTGCCAGCACCAGGACAGGGGCAAATCAGCCCCAGCATTTT.

Note on this clonotype: A much larger clonotype is one base distant, so this may be a read error. Lacking the conserved final phenylalanine or tryptophan, this CDR3 likely reflects a read error. The chain has TRBV7-3 and TRBJ1-1; D is unclear. Germline assignment: CDR1 SGHTA and CDR2 FQGTGA. V was shortened by 5 bases and J by 1 base, with 8 bases between the two germline ends. There are 13 residues in the CDR3. The CDR3 sequence is CASSPDTNTEAFI. Written as DNA, the CDR3 is TGTGCCAGCAGCCCCGACACGAACACTGAAGCTTTCATT.

This clonotype was counted many times. V and J are TRBV2 and TRBJ2-5; TRBD1 is a possible D gene (6 bases). The CDR3 totals 12 residues. Trimming stripped 5 bases from V and 5 bases from J, with 9 bases between. CDR1 and CDR2 (germline): SNHLY, FYNNEI. The CDR3 DNA follows: TGTGCCAGCAGTTACAGGGTGGAGACCCAGTACTTC. This sequence encodes CASSYRVETQYF.

Only a few counts were recorded for this clonotype. The rearrangement links TRBV12-3 or TRBV12-4 to TRBJ2-2; D is unresolved. The germline V and J ends were trimmed by 0 bases and 1 base, with 15 bases remaining between them. This CDR3 comprises 18 residues. CDR3: CASSLALWQVMNTGELFF. The CDR3 region has the DNA TGTGCCAGCAGTTTAGCGCTTTGGCAGGTGATGAACACCGGGGAGCTGTTTTTT.

This clonotype was seen a handful of times. CDR3 amino acids: CASSSPYQETQYF. Written as DNA, the CDR3 is TGTGCCAGCAGCTCGCCCTACCAAGAGACCCAGTACTTC. The rearrangement links TRBV7-9 to TRBJ2-5; no clear D gene. CDR1 and CDR2 (germline): SEHNR, FQNEAQ (reference sequence). This CDR3 spans 13 amino acids. V gave up 4 bases and J gave up 0 bases, with 6 bases separating them. The variable domain in full, completed from reference TRBV7-9 and TRBJ2-5, reads DTGVSQNPRHKITKRGQNVTFRCDPISEHNRLYWYRQTLGQGPEFLTYFQNEAQLEKSRLLSDRFSAERPKGSFSTLEIQRTEQGDSAMYLCASSSPYQETQYFGPGTRLLVL.

This clonotype has ten or more counts. CDR3 amino acids: CASKREVRDIQYF. The CDR3, as DNA: TGCGCCAGCAAGAGGGAGGTGAGAGACATTCAGTACTTC. This rearrangement joins TRBV5-1 to TRBJ2-4, with D perhaps TRBD2 (6 bases). Germline V lookup: CDR1 SGHRS, CDR2 YFSETQ. The CDR3 runs to 13 residues. Trimming left V 6 bases short and J 8 bases short, with 15 bases between.

This clonotype was picked up a small number of times. The CDR3: CASSTGTGGPNNEQFF. In DNA form, the CDR3 reads TGTGCCAGCAGTACCGGGACAGGGGGCCCCAACAATGAGCAGTTCTTC. This chain joins TRBV28 and TRBJ2-1; TRBD1 agrees at 12 bases. Germline-derived CDR1 and CDR2 are MDHEN and SYDVKM. V shed 5 bases and J 5 bases; nucleotides not matched to a gene: 7. The CDR3 runs to 16 residues.

At least ten counts were recorded for this clonotype. The chain employs TRBV20-1 and TRBJ1-1, with 9 positions matching TRBD1. Germline V gives CDR1 DFQATT, CDR2 SNEGSKA (reference sequence). The CDR3 spans 16 residues. CDR3 DNA: TGCAGCCCCAGAAACTTACAGGGGGCTATGGGGACTGAAGCTTTCTTT. Amino acids: CSPRNLQGAMGTEAFF.

This clonotype came up many times. The V call is TRBV15, the J call TRBJ2-3; D unclear. Trimming removed 1 base at V and 2 bases at J, with 7 bases between. Looked up from germline, CDR1 is LNHNV and CDR2 is YYDKDF (reference sequence). The CDR3 contains 14 residues. The CDR3 region is CATSRGLFTDTQYF. Here the CDR3 DNA reads TGTGCCACCAGCAGAGGTCTATTCACAGATACGCAGTATTTT.

This clonotype has ten or more counts. The chain couples TRBV20-1 to TRBJ2-2, with a weak D call TRBD2 (6 bases). The germline V gene encodes CDR1 DFQATT and CDR2 SNEGSKA (reference sequence). The CDR3 runs to 15 residues. V was trimmed by 1 base and J by 1 base, leaving 10 bases between them. CDR3: CSARGRDWNTGELFF. The CDR3 DNA is TGCAGTGCTAGAGGGCGGGACTGGAACACCGGGGAGCTGTTTTTT.

Comment on this clonotype: A junction end diverges from the germline sequence, so it may reflect a read error. V and J are TRBV29-1 and TRBJ2-7; D perhaps matches TRBD2 (7 bases). This CDR3 region has 13 residues. The germline gives CDR1 SQVTM, CDR2 ANQGSEA. CDR3 in amino acids: CSVGAGVSYGQYF. The DNA of the CDR3 is TGCAGCGTGGGGGCGGGGGTCTCCTACGGGCAGTACTTC.

This clonotype was seen a handful of times. The V call is TRBV6-1, the J call TRBJ2-1, with 12 bases identical to TRBD1. This CDR3 spans 15 amino acids. The V gene's germline CDR1 is MNHNS and CDR2 SASEGT. Trimming took 6 bases from V and 8 from J; bases not matched to a gene: 8. Written as DNA, the CDR3 is TGTGCCAGCAGCCCCGGGACAGGGGGCGTTGATGAGCAGTTCTTC. This translates into CASSPGTGGVDEQFF.

The chain joins TRBV7-9 to TRBJ2-5; 8 bases fit TRBD1. This CDR3 spans 15 amino acids. Germline V gene lookup returns CDR1 SEHNR and CDR2 FQNEAQ (reference sequence). Germline trimming cut 4 bases from V and 1 base from J; bases unmatched to any gene: 5. The CDR3 region is CASSSDRGVQETQYF. The CDR3 nucleotides read TGTGCCAGCAGCTCCGACAGGGGCGTCCAAGAGACCCAGTACTTC.

This rearrangement joins TRBV10-3 to TRBJ2-1; D gene uncertain. Deletions cut 6 bases from V and 5 bases from J, with 5 bases between. This CDR3 is 11 amino acids long. Germline CDR1 ENHRY, CDR2 SYGVKD. CDR3 DNA sequence: TGTGCCATCAGAATAAACAATGAGCAGTTCTTC. This translates into CAIRINNEQFF.